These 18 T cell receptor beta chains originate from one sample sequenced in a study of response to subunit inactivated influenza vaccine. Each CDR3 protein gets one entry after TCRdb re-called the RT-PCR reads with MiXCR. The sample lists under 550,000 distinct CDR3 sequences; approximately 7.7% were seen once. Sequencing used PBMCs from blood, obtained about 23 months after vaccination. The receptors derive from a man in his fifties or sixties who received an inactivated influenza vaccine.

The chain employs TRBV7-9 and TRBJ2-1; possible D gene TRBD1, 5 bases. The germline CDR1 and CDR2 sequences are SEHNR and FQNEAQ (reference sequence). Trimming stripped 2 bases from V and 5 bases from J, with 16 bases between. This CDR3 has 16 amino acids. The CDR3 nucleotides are TGTGCCAGCAGCTTACGCAGGGTAGGCGGTAACAATGAGCAGTTCTTC. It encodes CASSLRRVGGNNEQFF.

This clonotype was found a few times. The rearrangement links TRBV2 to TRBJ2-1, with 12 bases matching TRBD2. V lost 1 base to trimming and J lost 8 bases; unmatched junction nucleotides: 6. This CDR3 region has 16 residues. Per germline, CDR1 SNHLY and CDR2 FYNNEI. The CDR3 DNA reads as TGTGCCAGCAGTGAAGTTGTGGGACTAGCGGGCGATGAGCAGTTCTTC. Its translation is CASSEVVGLAGDEQFF.

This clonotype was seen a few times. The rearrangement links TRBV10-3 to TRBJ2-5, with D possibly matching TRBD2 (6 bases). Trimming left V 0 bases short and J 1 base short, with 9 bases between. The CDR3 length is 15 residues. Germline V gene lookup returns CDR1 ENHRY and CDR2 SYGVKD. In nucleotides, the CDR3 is TGTGCCATCAGTGAGTCGGCGGGGTTCCAAGAGACCCAGTACTTC. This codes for CAISESAGFQETQYF.

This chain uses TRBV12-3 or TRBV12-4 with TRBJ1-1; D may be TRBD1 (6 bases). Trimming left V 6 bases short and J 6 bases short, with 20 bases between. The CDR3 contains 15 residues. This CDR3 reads CASRKAGGFSAEAFF. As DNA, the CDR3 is TGTGCCAGCAGAAAGGCGGGGGGCTTCAGTGCTGAAGCTTTCTTT.

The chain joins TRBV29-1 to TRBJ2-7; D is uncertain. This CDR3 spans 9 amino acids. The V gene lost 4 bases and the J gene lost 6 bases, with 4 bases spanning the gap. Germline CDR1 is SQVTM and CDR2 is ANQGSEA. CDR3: CSVAIEQYF. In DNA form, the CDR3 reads TGCAGCGTTGCAATCGAGCAGTACTTC.

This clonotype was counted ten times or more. CDR3 nucleotides: TGTGCCAGCAGGAGGGACTACCAATACAATGAGCAGTTCTTC. This translates into CASRRDYQYNEQFF. This sequence joins TRBV27 and TRBJ2-1, with 7 positions matching TRBD2. The CDR3 covers 14 residues. V shed 6 bases, J shed 4 bases, and the junction held 6 bases outside the gene matches. Looked up from germline, CDR1 is MNHEY and CDR2 is SMNVEV (reference sequence).

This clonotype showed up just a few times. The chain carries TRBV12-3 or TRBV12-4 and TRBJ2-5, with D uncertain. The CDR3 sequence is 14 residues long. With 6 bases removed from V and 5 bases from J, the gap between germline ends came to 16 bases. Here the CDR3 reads CASSPPRFAETQYF. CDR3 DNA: TGTGCCAGCAGCCCTCCTAGGTTTGCGGAGACCCAGTACTTC.

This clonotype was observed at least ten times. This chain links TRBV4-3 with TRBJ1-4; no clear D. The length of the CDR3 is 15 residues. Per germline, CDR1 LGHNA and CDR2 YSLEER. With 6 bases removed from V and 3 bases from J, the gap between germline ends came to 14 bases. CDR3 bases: TGCGCCAGCAGTTCCGGGTGGTTGGCTAATGAAAAACTGTTTTTT. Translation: CASSSGWLANEKLFF.

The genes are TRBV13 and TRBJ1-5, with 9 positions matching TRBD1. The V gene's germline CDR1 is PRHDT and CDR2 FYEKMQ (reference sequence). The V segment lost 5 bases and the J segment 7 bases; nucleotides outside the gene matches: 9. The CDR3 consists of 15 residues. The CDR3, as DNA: TGTGCCAGCAGCCAACGGACAGGGGTAGCGCAGCCCCAGCATTTT. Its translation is CASSQRTGVAQPQHF.

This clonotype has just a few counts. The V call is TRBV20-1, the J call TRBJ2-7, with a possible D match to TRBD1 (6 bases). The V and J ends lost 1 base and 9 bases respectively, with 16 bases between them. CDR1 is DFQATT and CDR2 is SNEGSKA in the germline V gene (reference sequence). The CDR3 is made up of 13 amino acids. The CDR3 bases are TGCAGTGCTAGAGCGGGCAGGGGAGAGGGGCAGTACTTC. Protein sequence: CSARAGRGEGQYF.

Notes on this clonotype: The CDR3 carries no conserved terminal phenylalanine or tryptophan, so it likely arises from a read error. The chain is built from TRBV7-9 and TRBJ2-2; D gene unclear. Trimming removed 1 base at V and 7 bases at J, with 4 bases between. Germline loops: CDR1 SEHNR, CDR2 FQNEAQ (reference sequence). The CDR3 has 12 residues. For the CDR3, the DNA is TGTGCCAGCAGCTTAGAGGTCGGGGAGCTGTTTCTT. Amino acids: CASSLEVGELFL.

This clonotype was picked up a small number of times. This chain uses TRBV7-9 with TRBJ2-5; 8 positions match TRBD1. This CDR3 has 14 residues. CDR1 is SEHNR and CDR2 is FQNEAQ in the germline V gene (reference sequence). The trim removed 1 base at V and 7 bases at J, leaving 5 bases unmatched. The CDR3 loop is CASSLEGTGGTQYF. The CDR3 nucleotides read TGTGCCAGCAGCTTAGAGGGGACAGGAGGGACCCAGTACTTC.

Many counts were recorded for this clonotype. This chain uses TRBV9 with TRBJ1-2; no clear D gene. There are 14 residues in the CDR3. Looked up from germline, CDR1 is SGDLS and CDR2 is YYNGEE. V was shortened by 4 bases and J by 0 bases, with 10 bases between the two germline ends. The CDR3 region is CASSPGWPNYGYTF. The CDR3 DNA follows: TGTGCCAGCAGCCCCGGCTGGCCTAACTATGGCTACACCTTC.

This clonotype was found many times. The CDR3 DNA reads TGTGCCAGCAGTTGGCCCGAATTTGGCTACACCTTC. Its translation is CASSWPEFGYTF. This sequence joins TRBV6-2 or TRBV6-3 and TRBJ1-2; D remains unclear. V was shortened by 4 bases and J by 7 bases, with 10 bases between the two germline ends. Germline CDR1 reads MNHEY; CDR2 reads SVGEGT. CDR3 size: 12 residues.

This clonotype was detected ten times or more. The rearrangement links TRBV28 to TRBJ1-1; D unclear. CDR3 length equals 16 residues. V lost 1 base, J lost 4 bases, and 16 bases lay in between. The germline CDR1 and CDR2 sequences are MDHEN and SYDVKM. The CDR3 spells CASSLFVFGEGTEAFF. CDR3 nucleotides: TGTGCCAGCAGTTTATTCGTTTTCGGGGAGGGCACTGAAGCTTTCTTT.

In DNA, the CDR3 is TGTGCCAGCAGCTCAGCGTCCAATGAGCAGTTCTTC. Protein product: CASSSASNEQFF. This sequence joins TRBV7-9 and TRBJ2-1; D is uncertain. The CDR3 spans 12 residues. V lost 4 bases and J lost 6, with 7 bases in between. CDR1 is SEHNR and CDR2 is FQNEAQ in the germline V gene (reference sequence).

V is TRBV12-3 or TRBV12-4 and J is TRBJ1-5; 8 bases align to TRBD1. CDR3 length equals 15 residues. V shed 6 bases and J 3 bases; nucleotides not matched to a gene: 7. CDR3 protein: CASRGDRTYNQPQHF. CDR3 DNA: TGTGCCAGCAGAGGGGACAGGACCTACAATCAGCCCCAGCATTTT.

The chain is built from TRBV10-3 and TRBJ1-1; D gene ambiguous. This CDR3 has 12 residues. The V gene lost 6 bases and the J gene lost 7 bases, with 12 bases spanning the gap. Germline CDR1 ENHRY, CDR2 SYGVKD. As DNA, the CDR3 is TGTGCCATCAGAGACGGTAATTTTGAAGCTTTCTTT. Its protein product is CAIRDGNFEAFF.